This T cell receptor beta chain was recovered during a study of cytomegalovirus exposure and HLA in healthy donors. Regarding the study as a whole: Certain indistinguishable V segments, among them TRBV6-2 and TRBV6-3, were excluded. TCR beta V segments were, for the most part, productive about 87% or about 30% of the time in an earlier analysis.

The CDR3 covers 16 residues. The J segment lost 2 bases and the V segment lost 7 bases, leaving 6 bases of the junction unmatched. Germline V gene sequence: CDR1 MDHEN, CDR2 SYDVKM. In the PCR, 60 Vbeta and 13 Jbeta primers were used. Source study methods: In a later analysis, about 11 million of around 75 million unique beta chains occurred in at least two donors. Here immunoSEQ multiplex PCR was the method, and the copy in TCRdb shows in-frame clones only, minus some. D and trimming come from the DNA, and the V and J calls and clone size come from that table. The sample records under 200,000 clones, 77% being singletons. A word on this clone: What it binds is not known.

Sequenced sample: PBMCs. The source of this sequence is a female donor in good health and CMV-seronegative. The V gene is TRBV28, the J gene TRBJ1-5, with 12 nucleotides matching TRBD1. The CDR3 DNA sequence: TGTGCCAGCATCGGGACAGGGGGCTTTGGCAATCAGCCCCAGCATTTT. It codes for CASIGTGGFGNQPQHF.